Shown below are 20 T cell receptor beta chains from a single sample sequenced in a study of patients and donors after allogeneic stem cell transplantation. MiXCR, run by TCRdb on the RT-PCR reads, gives a single entry per CDR3 protein. The table shows about a million distinct CDR3 sequences, with 15% to 20% occurring only once. The specimen sequenced was blood, either unsorted or a sorted T cell fraction (not recorded which). All receptors derive from a human donor who was either an allogeneic HSCT recipient or a stem cell or donor lymphocyte infusion donor (not recorded which). It is not recorded whose cells these are; they may come from a transplant donor.

This clonotype was seen repeatedly, ten times or more. The DNA of the CDR3 is TGCAGTGCTAGAGTGACAAGATCAGGGTCTGAAGCTTTCTTT. This gives the protein CSARVTRSGSEAFF. V is TRBV20-1 and J is TRBJ1-1, with a possible D match to TRBD1 (5 bases). The length of the CDR3 is 14 residues. Germline values: CDR1 DFQATT, CDR2 SNEGSKA (reference sequence). The V end was cut by 1 base, the J end by 6 bases, with 15 bases between.

The V and J genes are TRBV3-1 and TRBJ1-1; D gene unclear. With 6 bases removed from V and 3 bases from J, the gap between germline ends came to 14 bases. The V gene's germline CDR1 is LGHDT and CDR2 YNNKEL (reference sequence). The CDR3 runs to 14 residues. The CDR3 coding sequence is TGTGCCAGCAGGCCGGGAAGGCAGCACACTGAAGCTTTCTTT. Translating it yields CASRPGRQHTEAFF. Drawing the rest from reference TRBV3-1 and TRBJ1-1, the complete variable domain is DTAVSQTPKYLVTQMGNDKSIKCEQNLGHDTMYWYKQDSKKFLKIMFSYNNKELIINETVPNRFSPKSPDKAHLNLHINSLELGDSAVYFCASRPGRQHTEAFFGQGTRLTVV.

The chain is built from TRBV6-5 and TRBJ1-5; 7 bases align to TRBD1. J was trimmed by 1 base and V by 4 bases; bases with no gene match: 4. The germline V gene encodes CDR1 MNHEY and CDR2 SVGAGI. This CDR3 is 15 amino acids long. This CDR3 reads CASSSTGESNQPQHF. CDR3 sequence (DNA): TGTGCCAGCAGTTCCACAGGGGAAAGCAATCAGCCCCAGCATTTT.

V and J are TRBV19 and TRBJ1-2; tentative D call: TRBD1 (5 bases). CDR3 size: 14 residues. CDR1 and CDR2 from the germline V gene are LNHDA and SQIVND (reference sequence). V was trimmed by 4 bases and J by 3 bases, leaving 12 bases between them. CDR3 nucleotides: TGTGCCAGTAGTAATCCAGGACACGACTATGGCTACACCTTC. This codes for CASSNPGHDYGYTF.

The genes are TRBV5-1 and TRBJ2-2; the D gene is possibly TRBD1 (6 bases). Trimming left V 4 bases short and J 7 bases short, with 11 bases between. The germline V gene has CDR1 SGHRS and CDR2 YFSETQ. CDR3 length: 13 residues. The CDR3 is CASSVTGLGELFF. DNA of the CDR3: TGCGCCAGCAGCGTCACAGGGCTCGGGGAGCTGTTTTTT.

CDR3 protein: CASSSPPRDRSSYEQYF. CDR3 sequence (DNA): TGCGCCAGCAGCTCCCCTCCCCGGGACAGGAGCTCCTACGAGCAGTACTTC. V and J are TRBV5-1 and TRBJ2-7; 8 bases agree with TRBD1. The CDR3 sequence is 17 residues long. The germline CDR1 and CDR2 sequences are SGHRS and YFSETQ. Losses at the gene ends were 3 bases for V and 0 bases for J; bases not matched to a gene: 11.

This clonotype turned up a few times. The J gene is TRBJ1-3, the V gene TRBV28, with 9 positions matching TRBD1. Germline values: CDR1 MDHEN, CDR2 SYDVKM. V lost 1 base and J lost 3; bases outside the gene matches: 7. This CDR3 comprises 17 residues. Here the CDR3 reads CASSLFSGTGSGNTIYF. The CDR3 bases are TGTGCCAGCAGTTTATTTTCGGGGACAGGGAGTGGAAACACCATATATTTT.

There are a few counts of this clonotype. The rearrangement joins TRBV27 to TRBJ2-7, with no clear D. Looked up from germline, CDR1 is MNHEY and CDR2 is SMNVEV (reference sequence). This CDR3 contains 13 residues. V lost 5 bases and J lost 8, with 16 bases in between. As DNA, the CDR3 is TGTGCCAGCAGTCCTTACAGCCGCGGTCAGCAGTACTTC. This gives the protein CASSPYSRGQQYF.

This clonotype appeared a few times. CDR3 sequence (DNA): TGTGCCAGCAGTTACCGGGTCCCTTCTGAAAAACTGTTTTTT. Amino acids: CASSYRVPSEKLFF. The rearrangement joins TRBV6-5 to TRBJ1-4; D is unclear. This CDR3 contains 14 residues. Trimming left V 2 bases short and J 7 bases short, with 11 bases between. CDR1 is MNHEY, CDR2 SVGAGI, per germline.

In this sample, this clonotype turned up a few times. Here the CDR3 DNA reads TGTGCCAGCGGCAGCCCCACGCAGTATTTT. Translated, it gives CASGSPTQYF. The genes are TRBV2 and TRBJ2-3; no clear D gene. Germline V gene sequence: CDR1 SNHLY, CDR2 FYNNEI. This CDR3 spans 10 amino acids. Trimming stripped 8 bases from V and 9 bases from J, with 9 bases between.

V usage is TRBV19 and J usage is TRBJ2-7; D ambiguous. CDR1 is LNHDA, CDR2 SQIVND, per germline (reference sequence). This CDR3 spans 13 amino acids. Trimming left V 1 base short and J 6 bases short, with 10 bases between. The CDR3 nucleotides are TGTGCCAGTAGTATAGTCCCGGCCGGCGAGCAGTACTTC. It translates to CASSIVPAGEQYF.

V is TRBV5-1 and J is TRBJ2-5, with 7 bases aligning to TRBD2. The CDR3 loop spans 17 amino acids. Germline CDR1 and CDR2: SGHRS and YFSETQ. V was clipped by 0 bases and J by 1 base; unmatched bases: 9. Here the CDR3 DNA reads TGCGCCAGCAGCTTGGGAAGGACTCAGCGGGGCCAAGAGACCCAGTACTTC. This codes for CASSLGRTQRGQETQYF.

This clonotype was seen ten or more times. The V gene is TRBV12-3 or TRBV12-4, the J gene TRBJ1-5; no clear D gene. The CDR3 spans 17 residues. Trimming took 4 bases from V and 1 from J, leaving 17 bases between them. The CDR3: CASSSGRRGTSNQPQHF. CDR3 bases: TGTGCCAGCAGTTCTGGGAGGAGAGGAACAAGCAATCAGCCCCAGCATTTT.

This sequence joins TRBV7-8 and TRBJ2-1; D not certain. The CDR3 is 14 residues long. Germline loops: CDR1 SGHVS, CDR2 FQNEAQ. Trimming cost V 1 base and J 6 bases, with 10 bases left between them. CDR3 coding DNA: TGTGCCAGCAGCTTAGATAGGAGTACCAATGAGCAGTTCTTC. It yields the protein CASSLDRSTNEQFF.

A few counts support this clonotype. The rearrangement links TRBV29-1 to TRBJ2-1; D gene unclear. The germline V gene encodes CDR1 SQVTM and CDR2 ANQGSEA. V shed 5 bases and J shed 5 bases, with 10 bases lying between them. CDR3 size: 12 residues. In nucleotides, the CDR3 is TGCAGCGTTCTCCCAGCCGACAATGAGCAGTTCTTC. Amino acid sequence: CSVLPADNEQFF.

The chain couples TRBV5-1 to TRBJ2-5, with D perhaps matching TRBD1 (5 bases). V was clipped by 1 base and J by 5 bases, with 12 bases between them. Germline lookup yields CDR1 SGHRS and CDR2 YFSETQ. The CDR3 totals 14 residues. The DNA of the CDR3 is TGCGCCAGCAGCTTGATTCCCAGGGTGGAGACCCAGTACTTC. Protein: CASSLIPRVETQYF.

The V call is TRBV18, the J call TRBJ2-1; possibly TRBD1 for D (5 bases). Germline V gives CDR1 KGHSH, CDR2 LQKENI. The CDR3 loop spans 11 amino acids. V shed 6 bases and J shed 9 bases, with 9 bases lying between them. This CDR3 is CASSKRGEQFF. The CDR3 bases are TGTGCCAGCTCCAAAAGGGGTGAGCAGTTCTTC.

Only a few counts were recorded for this clonotype. V is TRBV27 and J is TRBJ1-5; TRBD1 might be the D (6 bases). Looked up from germline, CDR1 is MNHEY and CDR2 is SMNVEV (reference sequence). V was cut by 2 bases and J by 0 bases, with 8 bases left in between. There are 15 residues in the CDR3. CDR3 bases: TGTGCCAGCAGTTTAAGGACAGATAGCAATCAGCCCCAGCATTTT. Translation: CASSLRTDSNQPQHF.

The gene calls are TRBV14 and TRBJ2-7, with D maybe TRBD1 (6 bases). This CDR3 contains 14 residues. Germline assignment: CDR1 SGHDN and CDR2 FVKESK. V lost 1 base to trimming and J lost 5 bases, with 12 bases between them. CDR3 sequence (DNA): TGTGCCAGCAGCCAAGCGTTCAGGGGTGACGAGCAGTACTTC. Its protein is CASSQAFRGDEQYF.

The rearrangement joins TRBV4-1 to TRBJ1-5, with D possibly being TRBD1 (5 bases). CDR1 and CDR2 from the germline V gene are MGHRA and YSYEKL. V shed 0 bases and J shed 3 bases, with 15 bases lying between them. The CDR3 spans 17 residues. The CDR3 coding sequence is TGCGCCAGCAGCCAAGAACTGAGGCCAGGGAACAATCAGCCCCAGCATTTT. Its protein is CASSQELRPGNNQPQHF.